These 3 T cell receptor beta chains came from one sample sequenced in a study of cytomegalovirus exposure and HLA in healthy donors. Repertoires were generated with immunoSEQ multiplex PCR, while TCRdb's copy carries only in-frame clones and drops some. The repertoire includes approximately 100,000 clones, more than 70% of them detected once, and 2% to 2.5% sits in the top ten. Sequencing was done on a sample of PBMCs. The receptors were sampled from a woman younger than 30 in good health and CMV-seronegative.

V usage is TRBV28 and J usage is TRBJ1-2; 8 nucleotides agree with TRBD1. Germline CDR1 MDHEN, CDR2 SYDVKM. With V trimmed by 6 bases and J by 0 bases, 9 bases remained unmatched. The CDR3 sequence is 16 residues long. CDR3 sequence: CASRVTGAQANYGYTF. The CDR3 DNA reads TGTGCCAGCAGGGTGACAGGGGCCCAAGCTAACTATGGCTACACCTTC.

V usage is TRBV9 and J usage is TRBJ2-3, with D possibly being TRBD2 (5 bases). The CDR3 is 13 residues long. V dropped 3 bases and J dropped 4 bases, with 9 bases sitting between them. The germline gives CDR1 SGDLS, CDR2 YYNGEE. The CDR3 protein is CASSALDSDTQYF. Here the CDR3 DNA reads TGTGCCAGCAGCGCGTTGGACTCAGATACGCAGTATTTT.

The V and J genes are TRBV14 and TRBJ2-1, with no clear D. Germline V gene data show CDR1 as SGHDN and CDR2 as FVKESK. V gave up 1 base and J gave up 4 bases, with 8 bases separating them. The CDR3 length is 14 residues. CDR3 DNA sequence: TGTGCCAGCAGCCAAGGCTCGGTATACAATGAGCAGTTCTTC. Its protein product is CASSQGSVYNEQFF.